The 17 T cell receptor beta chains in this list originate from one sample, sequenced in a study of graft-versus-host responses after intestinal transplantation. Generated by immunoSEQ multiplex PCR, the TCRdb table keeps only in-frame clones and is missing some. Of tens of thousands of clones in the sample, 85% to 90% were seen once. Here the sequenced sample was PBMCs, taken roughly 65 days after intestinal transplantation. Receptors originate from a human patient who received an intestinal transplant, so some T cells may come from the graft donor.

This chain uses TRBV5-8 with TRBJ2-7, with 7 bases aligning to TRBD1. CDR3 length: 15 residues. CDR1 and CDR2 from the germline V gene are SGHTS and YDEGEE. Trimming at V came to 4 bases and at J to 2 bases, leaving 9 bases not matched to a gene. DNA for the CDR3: TGTGCCAGCAGCCACGACAGGGTTCCGACCTACGAGCAGTACTTC. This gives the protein CASSHDRVPTYEQYF. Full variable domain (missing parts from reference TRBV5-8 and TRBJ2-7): EAGVTQSPTHLIKTRGQQATLRCSPISGHTSVYWYQQALGLGLQFLLWYDEGEERNRGNFPPRFSGRQFPNYSSELNVNALELEDSALYLCASSHDRVPTYEQYFGPGTRLTVT.

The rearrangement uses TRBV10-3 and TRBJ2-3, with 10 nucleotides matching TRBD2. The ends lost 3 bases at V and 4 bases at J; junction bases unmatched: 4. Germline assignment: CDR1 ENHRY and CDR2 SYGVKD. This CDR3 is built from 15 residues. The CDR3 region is CAISDSGGAADTQYF. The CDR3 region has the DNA TGTGCCATCAGTGACAGCGGGGGGGCCGCAGATACGCAGTATTTT.

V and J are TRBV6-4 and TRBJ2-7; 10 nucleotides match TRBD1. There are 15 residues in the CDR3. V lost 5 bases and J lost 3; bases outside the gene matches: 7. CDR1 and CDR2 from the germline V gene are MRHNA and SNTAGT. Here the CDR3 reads CASSQDRGPFYEQYF. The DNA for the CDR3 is TGTGCCAGCAGTCAAGACAGGGGGCCTTTCTACGAGCAGTACTTC.

The CDR3 loop is CASSQGFRDTEAFF. CDR3 in DNA: TGCGCCAGCAGCCAAGGGTTCCGGGACACTGAAGCTTTCTTT. The chain employs TRBV4-3 and TRBJ1-1; D uncertain. There are 14 residues in the CDR3. Germline CDR1 reads LGHNA; CDR2 reads YSLEER. Trimming removed 1 base from V and 3 bases from J, with 9 bases in between.

The DNA for the CDR3 is TGCGCCAGCAGCCAAGTACTCGGCGGGGGGGCCTCAGATACGCAGTATTTT. Its translation is CASSQVLGGGASDTQYF. This sequence joins TRBV4-3 and TRBJ2-3; 9 bases line up with TRBD2. In germline, CDR1 is LGHNA, CDR2 YSLEER. This CDR3 has 17 amino acids. The J segment lost 4 bases and the V segment lost 1 base, leaving 9 bases of the junction unmatched.

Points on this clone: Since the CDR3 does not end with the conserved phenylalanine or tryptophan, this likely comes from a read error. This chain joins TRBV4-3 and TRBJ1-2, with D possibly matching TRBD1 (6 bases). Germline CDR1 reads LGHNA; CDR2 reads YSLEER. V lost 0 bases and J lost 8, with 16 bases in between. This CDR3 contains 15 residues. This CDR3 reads CASSQDRGQSTGYTL. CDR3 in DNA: TGCGCCAGCAGCCAAGATAGGGGACAATCCACCGGCTACACCCTC.

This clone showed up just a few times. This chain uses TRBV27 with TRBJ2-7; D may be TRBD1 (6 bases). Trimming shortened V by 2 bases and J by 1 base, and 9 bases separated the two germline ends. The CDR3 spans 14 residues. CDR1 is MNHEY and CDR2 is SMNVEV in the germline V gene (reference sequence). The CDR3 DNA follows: TGTGCCAGCAGTTTAAGGGACATATCCTACGAGCAGTACTTC. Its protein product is CASSLRDISYEQYF.

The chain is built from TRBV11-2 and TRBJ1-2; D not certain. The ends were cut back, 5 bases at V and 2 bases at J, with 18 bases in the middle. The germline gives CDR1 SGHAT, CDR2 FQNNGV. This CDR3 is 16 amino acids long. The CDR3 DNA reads TGTGCCAGCAGCCCAAGCGTGGGGAGTCTAAACTATGGCTACACCTTC. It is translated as CASSPSVGSLNYGYTF. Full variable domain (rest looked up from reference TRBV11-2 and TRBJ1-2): EAGVAQSPRYKIIEKRQSVAFWCNPISGHATLYWYQQILGQGPKLLIQFQNNGVVDDSQLPKDRFSAERLKGVDSTLKIQPAKLEDSAVYLCASSPSVGSLNYGYTFGSGTRLTVV.

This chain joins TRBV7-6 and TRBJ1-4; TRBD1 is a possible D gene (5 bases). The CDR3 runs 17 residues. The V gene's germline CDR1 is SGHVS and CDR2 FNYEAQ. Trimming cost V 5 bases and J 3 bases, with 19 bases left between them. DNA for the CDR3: TGTGCCAGCAGCCTCCTGGGGTTGGGGCCGGCTAATGAAAAACTGTTTTTT. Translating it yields CASSLLGLGPANEKLFF.

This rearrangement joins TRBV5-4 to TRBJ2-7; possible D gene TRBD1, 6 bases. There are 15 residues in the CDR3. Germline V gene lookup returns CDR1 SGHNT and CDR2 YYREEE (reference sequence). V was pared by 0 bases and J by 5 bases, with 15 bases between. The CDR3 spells CASSLAGSPGDEQYF. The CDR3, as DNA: TGTGCCAGCAGCTTGGCCGGCTCCCCAGGGGACGAGCAGTACTTC.

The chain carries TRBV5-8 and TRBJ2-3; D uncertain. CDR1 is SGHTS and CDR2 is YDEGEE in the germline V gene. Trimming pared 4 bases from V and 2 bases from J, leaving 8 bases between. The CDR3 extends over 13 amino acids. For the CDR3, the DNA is TGTGCCAGCAGCCGCGAGTACACAGATACGCAGTATTTT. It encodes CASSREYTDTQYF.

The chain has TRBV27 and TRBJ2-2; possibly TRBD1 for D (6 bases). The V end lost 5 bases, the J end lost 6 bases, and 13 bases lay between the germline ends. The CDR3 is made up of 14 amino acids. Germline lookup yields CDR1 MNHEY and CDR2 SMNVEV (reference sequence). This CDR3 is CASSIPGTPGELFF. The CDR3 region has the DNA TGTGCCAGCAGTATACCCGGGACACCCGGGGAGCTGTTTTTT.

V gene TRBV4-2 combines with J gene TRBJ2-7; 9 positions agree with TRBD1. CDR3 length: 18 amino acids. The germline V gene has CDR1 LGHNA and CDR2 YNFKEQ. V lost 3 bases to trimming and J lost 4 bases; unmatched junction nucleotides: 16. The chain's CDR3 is CASSHWRQGEECGYEQYF. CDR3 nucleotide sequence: TGTGCCAGCAGCCACTGGAGACAGGGGGAAGAATGTGGGTACGAGCAGTACTTC.

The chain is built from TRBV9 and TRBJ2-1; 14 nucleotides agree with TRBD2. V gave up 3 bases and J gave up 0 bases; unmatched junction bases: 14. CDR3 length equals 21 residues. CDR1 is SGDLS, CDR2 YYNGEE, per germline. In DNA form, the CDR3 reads TGTGCCAGCAGCGACGTCCGTGAGACTAGCGGGGGGGCGTTCTCCTACAATGAGCAGTTCTTC. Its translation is CASSDVRETSGGAFSYNEQFF.

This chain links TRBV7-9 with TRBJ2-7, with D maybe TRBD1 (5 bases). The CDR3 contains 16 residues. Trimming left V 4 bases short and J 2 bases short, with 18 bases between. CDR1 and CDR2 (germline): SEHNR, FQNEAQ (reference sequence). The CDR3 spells CASSSGPTGAPYEQYF. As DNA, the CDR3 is TGTGCCAGCAGCTCCGGCCCCACAGGTGCCCCCTACGAGCAGTACTTC.

The DNA for the CDR3 is TGTGCCAGCAGTTTGGGGGTGGGATACAATGAGCAGTTCTTC. It translates to CASSLGVGYNEQFF. The rearrangement joins TRBV6-5 to TRBJ2-1; D may match TRBD1 or TRBD2 (5 bases each). The CDR3 extends over 14 amino acids. The germline CDR1 and CDR2 sequences are MNHEY and SVGAGI. V was trimmed by 4 bases and J by 4 bases, leaving 11 bases between them.

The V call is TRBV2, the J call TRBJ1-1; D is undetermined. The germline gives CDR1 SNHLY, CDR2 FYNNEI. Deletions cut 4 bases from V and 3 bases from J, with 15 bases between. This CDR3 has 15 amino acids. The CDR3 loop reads CASSGGRAGDTEAFF. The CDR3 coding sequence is TGTGCCAGCAGTGGGGGTAGGGCTGGTGACACTGAAGCTTTCTTT.